The T cell receptor beta chain described here comes from a study of graft-versus-host responses after intestinal transplantation (dated by TCRdb to the early 2020s). Turning to the overall study: Recipients received multivisceral, liver-intestinal, or isolated intestinal transplants. Every recipient was given anti-thymocyte globulin induction, then maintenance tacrolimus and steroids for about three years. After intestinal transplantation, graft-versus-host and host-versus-graft alloreactive T cell clones were followed in the graft, circulation and bone marrow using bulk TCR-beta CDR3 sequencing. To identify alloreactive clones, pre-transplant mixed lymphocyte reaction products were sequenced and then compared with unstimulated pre-transplant donor and recipient T cells. The cohort enrolled 24 intestinal transplant recipients, one of whom was a retransplant, and a few patients without pretransplant specimens were excluded. Donor T cell macrochimerism was defined as a peak of at least 4% donor T cells among recipient peripheral blood mononuclear cells. Rather than being sequenced by the commercial service, samples from three later patients were sequenced in-house on an Illumina MiSeq and processed with MiXCR.

Study-level results and caveats: The relatively low number and heterogeneity of intestinal transplant patients limited the conclusions. GvH clones turned up in recipient bone marrow, with some appearing earlier in ileal mucosa or blood, a pattern consistent with an intestinal mucosal origin. High GvH to HvG T cell clonal ratios were observed in the allografts of patients with donor T cell macrochimerism. Early after transplant, peak levels of circulating GvH clones were found to be associated with declines in HvG clones.

To isolate intraepithelial and lamina propria lymphocytes from graft specimens, dithiothreitol, EDTA incubations and collagenase D digestion were used. Bulk TCR-beta sequencing was performed on serial intestinal graft biopsy specimens collected as late as 600 days after transplant. CDR1 and CDR2, per the germline V gene (reference sequence), are SEHNR and FQNEAQ. The CDR3 runs 18 amino acids, cysteine and phenylalanine included. The retained sequence is limited to the CDR3, 54 bases, with the frame set at the first base. Library creation used the immunoSEQ multiplex PCR assay. For most patients, genomic DNA was subjected to high-throughput TCR-beta CDR3 sequencing by Adaptive Biotechnologies. The authors' pipeline ran thus. TCR sequencing data were retrieved from Adaptive's ImmunoSEQ software for 15 to 20 patients, whereas a few other patients were processed with MiXCR and VDJtools. CDR3 nucleotide sequences shared by donor and recipient were removed because the origin of these sequences could not be assigned. To count as alloreactive, a clone needed at least 2-fold expansion over unstimulated cells and a minimum CFSE-low frequency of 0.002% (template counts) or 0.001% (read counts). Clones were considered mappable if detected in sequenced pre-transplant spleen, lymph node, or MLR CFSE-low populations of the donor or recipient. Cumulative frequency of alloreactive clones was calculated as a percentage of all sequences weighted by copy number. The clones in this table, taken by TCRdb from immuneACCESS, are in-frame only. Not every clone is retained; where verified, under half of the shortfall comes from an unresolved V gene, and the cause of the rest is unknown. V, J and clone size were drawn from that table, and D and trimming were deduced from the DNA. The sample has around 37,000 clones on record, about nine tenths of them singletons. 18% of the sample is taken by the ten largest.

In the case of this clone: What this receptor recognizes is not known. No much larger clone exists at a distance of one base, and base qualities are not known.

The receptor's source is a human patient who received an intestinal transplant, so some T cells may come from the graft donor. The sequenced sample was ileum tissue, obtained approximately 210 days after intestinal transplant. The chain is assembled from TRBV7-9 and TRBJ2-5; TRBD1 agrees with 8 junctional bases. The end of the DNA is better explained by TRBJ2-7, so the J call may be wrong. The DNA sequence is given as TGTGCCAGCAGCCAGGGGGGCGGCGGGGCAGGACAGGGACGCGAGCAGTACTTC. Translated, this gives CASSQGGGGAGQGREQYF.